Reported below is one T cell receptor beta chain. The data originate from a study of technical replicates of blood from a handful of donors. Clones were read by immunoSEQ multiplex PCR, and TCRdb kept only the in-frame ones, dropping some. The data contain 75,000 to 100,000 clones, 85% to 95% of them singletons. The CDR3 length is 14 residues. CDR1 and CDR2 (germline): SGHTA, FQGTGA. The ends lost 5 bases at V and 7 bases at J; junction bases unmatched: 8. The sequencing input was T cells isolated from PBMCs. The sequence derives from a human donor in good health. This chain connects TRBV7-3 to TRBJ2-1; 7 positions match TRBD2. The chain's CDR3 is CASSIAGLGNEQFF. CDR3 nucleotide sequence: TGTGCCAGCAGCATAGCGGGCCTTGGGAATGAGCAGTTCTTC.